The rows below give T cell receptor beta chains drawn from one sample of a study of blood T cells in healthy people across ages. MiXCR, applied by TCRdb to the 5' RACE reads, yields one record per CDR3 protein. Among about 570,000 distinct CDR3 sequences listed, 27% were seen once. Sequencing was performed on blood. These receptors were collected from a woman aged 70-85 years in good health. Each CDR3 is given with its conserved first and last residue. A D gene is named only where the DNA matches it firmly. Part of the rows lack a size; the others show once, few, many or a class for expanded clones.

j_call | v_call | d_call | clone_size | cdr3_nt | cdr3_aa
TRBJ1-2 | TRBV5-1 | - | - | TGCGCCAGCAGCTTGACCGGGGATGCCTATGGCTACACCTTC | CASSLTGDAYGYTF
TRBJ1-2 | TRBV20-1 | - | - | TGCAGTGCTAGAGAAGCACGGGGCACCTATGGCTACACCTTC | CSAREARGTYGYTF
TRBJ1-5 | TRBV19 | - | - | TGTGCCAGTAGTATTGGGCAACGTGGTCAGCCCCAGCATTTT | CASSIGQRGQPQHF
TRBJ2-5 | TRBV7-2 | TRBD2 | few | TGTGCCAGCAGCTTAGCGGCGGGGGGGCTGGGATACCAAGAGACCCAGTACTTC | CASSLAAGGLGYQETQYF
TRBJ2-2 | TRBV12-3/TRBV12-4 | TRBD2 | - | TGTGCCAACCGGGAGGGCGGGGAGCTGTTTTTT | CANREGGELFF
TRBJ1-2 | TRBV12-3/TRBV12-4 | - | - | TGTGCCAGCAGCGGTGGAAGGGGTCCTCCCTATGGCTACACCTTC | CASSGGRGPPYGYTF
TRBJ2-4 | TRBV29-1 | TRBD1 | - | TGCAGCGGAGTGTCCGGGACAGAGTACTTC | CSGVSGTEYF
TRBJ2-5 | TRBV7-9 | - | few | TGTGCCAGCAGCTTACCGGATAGGACAGTTTGGGAGACCCAGTACTTC | CASSLPDRTVWETQYF
TRBJ2-5 | TRBV4-2 | TRBD2 | - | TGTGCCAGCAGCCAAGATCGCGGCGGGGGGCTCGGGACCCAGTACTTC | CASSQDRGGGLGTQYF
TRBJ2-1 | TRBV11-3 | TRBD2 | - | TGTGCCAGCAGCGGACGGGGGGGTGAGCAGTTCTTC | CASSGRGGEQFF
TRBJ1-2 | TRBV20-1 | - | - | TGCAGTGCCACAGCAGGGTATGGCTACACCTTC | CSATAGYGYTF
TRBJ1-5 | TRBV4-2 | - | - | TGTGCCAGCAGTCGGGGGAATAGCAATCAGCCCCAGCATTTT | CASSRGNSNQPQHF
TRBJ2-7 | TRBV18 | TRBD1 | - | TGTGCCAGCTCACCGGACAGGGTGGGCGAGCAGTACTTC | CASSPDRVGEQYF
TRBJ2-5 | TRBV7-3 | TRBD1 | - | TGTGCCAGCGGCAATATGGGACAGGCCTTCTTCTTC | CASGNMGQAFFF
TRBJ2-7 | TRBV7-2 | - | many | TGTGCCAGCAGCCCTGACAGGAGGACGGAGCAGTACTTC | CASSPDRRTEQYF
TRBJ2-1 | TRBV7-9 | - | few | TGTGCCAGCTCTCATGACAGGTCTTCCTACAATGAGCAGTTCTTC | CASSHDRSSYNEQFF
TRBJ2-3 | TRBV5-1 | TRBD2 | few | TGCGCCAGCAGCGAAGCGGGGGCAGATACGCAGTATTTT | CASSEAGADTQYF
TRBJ2-2 | TRBV11-3 | - | few | TGTGCCAGCAGCCCGGGCGACCCGAACACCGGGGAGCTGTTTTTT | CASSPGDPNTGELFF
TRBJ2-7 | TRBV4-3 | TRBD2 | - | TGCGCCAGCAGCCCTAACGAGGGAGGGCCTCACGAGCAGTACTTC | CASSPNEGGPHEQYF
TRBJ2-5 | TRBV4-2 | TRBD2 | - | TGTGCCAGCAGCCAAGGGGGACTAGCGGGGGTTTCTAAAGAGACCCAGTACTTC | CASSQGGLAGVSKETQYF
TRBJ2-7 | TRBV6-5 | - | few | TGTGCCAGCAACGCTGTGAGCTCCGAGCAGTACTTC | CASNAVSSEQYF
TRBJ2-7 | TRBV24-1 | - | - | TGTGCCACCAGTGATTCCGACAGATCCTATGAGCAGTACTTC | CATSDSDRSYEQYF
TRBJ1-3 | TRBV4-2 | - | - | TGTGCCAGCAGCCAAGATTACCAGGCTTGGGGAGACACCATATATTTT | CASSQDYQAWGDTIYF
TRBJ1-2 | TRBV20-1 | TRBD1 | - | TGCAGTGCTAGCGATGGACAGGGACTATGGGGCTACACCTTC | CSASDGQGLWGYTF
TRBJ2-1 | TRBV7-2 | - | few | TGTGCCAGCAGCTTCAGAACCGGGACTCGGCTGGTTGAGCAGTTCTTC | CASSFRTGTRLVEQFF
TRBJ2-5 | TRBV3-1 | - | many | TGTGCCAGCAGCCAAGGAGGCCAAGAGACCCAGTACTTC | CASSQGGQETQYF
TRBJ2-5 | TRBV20-1 | TRBD2 | - | TGCAGTGCTACACTAGCGGGGGTCAGGACCCAGTACTTC | CSATLAGVRTQYF
TRBJ2-5 | TRBV7-2 | - | few | TGTGCCAGCAGCTTATCAGCGACGGAGACCCAGTACTTC | CASSLSATETQYF
TRBJ1-5 | TRBV2 | - | few | TGTGCCAGCAATGAAAAGGTGACCTATCAGCCCCAGCATTTT | CASNEKVTYQPQHF